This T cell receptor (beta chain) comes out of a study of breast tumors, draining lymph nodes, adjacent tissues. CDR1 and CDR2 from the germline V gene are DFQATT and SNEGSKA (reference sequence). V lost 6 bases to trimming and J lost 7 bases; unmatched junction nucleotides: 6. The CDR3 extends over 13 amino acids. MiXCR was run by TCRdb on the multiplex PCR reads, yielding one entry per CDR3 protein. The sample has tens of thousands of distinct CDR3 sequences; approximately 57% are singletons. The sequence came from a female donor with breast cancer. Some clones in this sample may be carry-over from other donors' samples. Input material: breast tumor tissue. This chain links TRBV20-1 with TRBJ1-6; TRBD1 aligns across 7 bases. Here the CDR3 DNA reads TGCAGTGCCCAGGGACAGACAAATTCACCCCTCCACTTT. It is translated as CSAQGQTNSPLHF.